The clone carrying this TCR beta chain was observed many times. The antigen is not known. Building of the TCR beta libraries involved iRepertoire HTBI primers and Arm-PCR of CDR3 regions. MiXCR, applied by TCRdb to the multiplex PCR reads, yields one record per CDR3 protein. This sample carries 600,000 to 650,000 distinct CDR3 sequences, approximately 15% of them seen once, and the ten largest clones take around 19%. These data are taken from a study of regulatory T cells in long-lasting Graves disease. Study-wide results and caveats: It was in persistent disease that TRBV28, TRBJ1-2 and TRBJ2-5 were favored.

J gave up 6 bases and V 9 bases, and 5 bases lay outside the gene matches. The CDR3 has 12 residues. The V gene's germline CDR1 is SGHTA and CDR2 FQGTGA. Time point described: newly diagnosed GD, antithyroid drugs for less than 3 months. The authors made the TCR library using RNA they extracted from PBMCs. These data are also associated with another study on T cells in Graves' hyperthyroidism and ophthalmopathy.

This rearrangement joins TRBV7-3 to TRBJ2-1, with 7 bases aligning to TRBD2. The clonotype was recovered from a woman in her 30s with Graves disease. Sequencing used peripheral blood mononuclear cells (PBMCs), obtained at new diagnosis, from a patient treated with antithyroid drugs. The CDR3 DNA reads as TGTGCCAGTAGTGGGGGGGGCAATGAGCAGTTCTTC. It translates to CASSGGGNEQFF.